This T cell receptor beta chain was captured by sequencing in a study of blood T cell repertoires in COVID-19 (dated by TCRdb to the early 2020s). A note on the overall study: Samples covering the acute and convalescent phases of COVID-19 were provided by collaborators in the United States, Italy and Spain. The repertoires were made available in a free public database intended to serve as a resource for research on the immune response to SARS-CoV-2. Samples were obtained from the ongoing ImmuneRACE study (first 160 participants) and from over 1,000 subjects provided by 6 global collaborators. Where available, HLA class I and class II types were taken from metadata supplied by the sample provider and were not determined by assay-based typing. Nearly every sample came with metadata listing a de-identified subject ID, COVID-19 status, age in years and sex. Subjects who had been exposed to COVID-19, were actively infected with it, or had recovered from it provided the deeply sampled blood TCRbeta repertoires that made up the dataset. The material from the prospective study consisted of cDNA or gDNA derived from T cells, B-cell-depleted T cells, or PBMCs.

The full study reports these points: The quantity of clinical and demographic metadata differed by source and by participant and was supplied without curation.

To note about this clone: Its antigen is currently not known. Base-call qualities are not available, and no considerably larger clone is one nucleotide away.

TCRbeta CDR3 regions were amplified from genomic DNA by means of the immunoSEQ Assay, a bias-controlled multiplex PCR. The original pipeline was this. Within the assay, amplification of reference gene primers was used to estimate how many nucleated cells each sample contained. To quantify the absolute abundance of each unique TCRbeta CDR3 rearrangement, sequence reads were collapsed and filtered. Productive Simpson clonality was computed per sample as the square root of Simpson's diversity index over productive rearrangements. Held by TCRdb, this immuneACCESS table contains in-frame sequences only and omits some clones. Under half of the omission traces to an unresolved V gene where checked; the cause of the rest is unknown. That table gives V, J and clone size, and the DNA gave D and trimming. The sample data list around 140,000 clones, and 84% of these were observed just once. Around 1.4% of the sample rests with the top ten.

Collaborating institutions collected whole blood in K2EDTA tubes following their own protocols. For TCRbeta analysis, collaborators shipped samples as frozen whole blood, isolated PBMCs, or DNA extracted from either of those sample types. The germline ends are 14 bases apart after V is trimmed by 4 bases and J by 4 bases. CDR1 and CDR2, per the germline V gene, are SGDLS and YYNGEE. The CDR3 runs 14 amino acids, cysteine and phenylalanine included. Only CDR3 DNA is held: 42 bases, read in frame from base 1. Sequencing was done on a sample of peripheral blood. This TCR was sampled from a man in his 60s with acute or convalescent COVID-19. The chain employs TRBV9 and TRBJ1-2; the D gene cannot be named for sure. The CDR3 in this case is CASSPRTELYGYTF. The nucleotides read TGTGCCAGCAGCCCCCGGACTGAGCTCTATGGCTACACCTTC.